Below are 31 T cell receptor beta chains sequenced from a single sample in a study of blood T cell repertoires in COVID-19. The repertoire was sequenced with immunoSEQ multiplex PCR; TCRdb's copy has only in-frame clones and lacks some. The profile shows fewer than 250,000 clones, roughly 87% of them singletons. The sequencing input was PBMCs or T cells enriched from blood (not recorded which). These TCRs come from a woman in her thirties with acute COVID-19.

The chain is built from TRBV6-2 or TRBV6-3 and TRBJ1-1; D unresolved. Germline V CDR1 and CDR2: MNHEY, SVGEGT. This CDR3 contains 12 residues. Trimming took off 2 bases at V and 3 bases at J, with 4 bases between the two ends. The CDR3 coding sequence is TGTGCCAGCAGTTACCGGTACACTGAAGCTTTCTTT. Translated, it gives CASSYRYTEAFF.

The DNA for the CDR3 is TGCGCCAGCAGCTTGGAGCCGCAAGAGACCCAGTACTTC. This codes for CASSLEPQETQYF. V and J are TRBV5-1 and TRBJ2-5, with D hard to call. Per the germline V gene, CDR1 is SGHRS and CDR2 is YFSETQ. The length of the CDR3 is 13 residues. The V gene lost 0 bases and the J gene lost 2 bases, with 5 bases spanning the gap. Full variable domain (rest looked up from reference TRBV5-1 and TRBJ2-5): KAGVTQTPRYLIKTRGQQVTLSCSPISGHRSVSWYQQTPGQGLQFLFEYFSETQRNKGNFPGRFSGRQFSNSRSEMNVSTLELGDSALYLCASSLEPQETQYFGPGTRLLVL.

This clone has a handful of counts. The chain links TRBV9 to TRBJ1-6; 7 bases map to TRBD1. There are 13 residues in the CDR3. In germline, CDR1 is SGDLS, CDR2 YYNGEE. V lost 7 bases and J lost 5; bases outside the gene matches: 3. In DNA form, the CDR3 reads TGTGCCAGCGGACAGGAGGATAATTCACCCCTCCACTTT. It yields the protein CASGQEDNSPLHF.

This clone was found a few times. The chain uses TRBV11-2 and TRBJ2-7; tentatively, D is TRBD1 (5 bases). The CDR3 loop spans 16 amino acids. Deletions cut 5 bases from V and 0 bases from J, with 17 bases between. CDR1 is SGHAT, CDR2 FQNNGV, per germline. CDR3 DNA: TGTGCCAGCAGCCAGACGACGTCTGACAGCTCCTACGAGCAGTACTTC. This encodes CASSQTTSDSSYEQYF. Together with reference TRBV11-2 and TRBJ2-7, the CDR3 gives the full variable domain: EAGVAQSPRYKIIEKRQSVAFWCNPISGHATLYWYQQILGQGPKLLIQFQNNGVVDDSQLPKDRFSAERLKGVDSTLKIQPAKLEDSAVYLCASSQTTSDSSYEQYFGPGTRLTVT.

The chain carries TRBV10-3 and TRBJ2-3; 10 bases fit TRBD1. Germline loops: CDR1 ENHRY, CDR2 SYGVKD. The CDR3 runs 14 residues. Unmatched junction bases numbered 3, after V lost 5 bases and J lost 4 bases. In nucleotides, the CDR3 is TGTGCCATCAGTCGGGACAGGGGATCAGATACGCAGTATTTT. Translating gives CAISRDRGSDTQYF.

This chain uses TRBV7-9 with TRBJ2-1; 12 bases map to TRBD1. Germline CDR1 is SEHNR and CDR2 is FQNEAQ (reference sequence). With 5 bases clipped from V and 8 bases from J, the junction kept 10 bases outside the gene matches. The CDR3 covers 16 residues. CDR3 coding DNA: TGTGCCAGCAGCACACCGGGACAGGGGGCGCACCATGAGCAGTTCTTC. As protein: CASSTPGQGAHHEQFF.

This rearrangement joins TRBV30 to TRBJ1-2; D is possibly TRBD1 (6 bases). This CDR3 spans 11 amino acids. V shed 1 base and J shed 7 bases, with 7 bases lying between them. CDR1 GTSNPN and CDR2 SVGIG come from the germline V gene (reference sequence). Here the CDR3 reads CAWSGGRGYTF. The DNA for the CDR3 is TGTGCCTGGAGTGGGGGGCGTGGCTACACCTTC.

The V and J genes are TRBV7-2 and TRBJ1-4, with D unresolved. This CDR3 has 13 residues. V lost 5 bases and J lost 4, with 8 bases in between. CDR1 is SGHTA, CDR2 FQGNSA, per germline. The CDR3 nucleotides are TGTGCCAGCAGCATGTCCATTAATGAAAAACTGTTTTTT. Its translation is CASSMSINEKLFF.

In its sample, this clone was seen once. The genes are TRBV27 and TRBJ1-3; D call uncertain. With 4 bases removed from V and 0 bases from J, the gap between germline ends came to 4 bases. Germline CDR1 MNHEY, CDR2 SMNVEV (reference sequence). The CDR3 covers 13 residues. The CDR3 region is CASSSYSGNTIYF. In DNA, the CDR3 is TGTGCCAGCAGTTCTTACTCTGGAAACACCATATATTTT.

The chain employs TRBV21-1 and TRBJ2-7; TRBD1, as called in the table, went unchecked against the DNA. TRBV21-1 is given as a pseudogene. The CDR3 sequence is 13 residues long. The CDR3 spells CASSKRDRYEQYF. CDR3 nucleotide sequence: TGTGCCAGCAGCAAGAGGGACAGGTACGAGCAGTACTTC.

The rearrangement uses TRBV6-6 and TRBJ1-1; TRBD1 might be the D (5 bases). The V end lost 1 base, the J end lost 3 bases, and 15 bases lay between the germline ends. The CDR3 consists of 16 residues. Germline-derived CDR1 and CDR2 are MNHNY and SVGAGI (reference sequence). CDR3 residues: CASSYLEGMGDTEAFF. CDR3 bases: TGTGCCAGCAGTTACTTGGAGGGAATGGGGGACACTGAAGCTTTCTTT.

The chain combines TRBV19 with TRBJ1-1; D is uncertain. The CDR3 covers 12 residues. CDR1 and CDR2 from the germline V gene are LNHDA and SQIVND (reference sequence). DNA of the CDR3: TGTGCTACCGGGTGGTCGAACACTGAAGCTTTCTTT. It yields the protein CATGWSNTEAFF.

This clone was seen a single time. The gene calls are TRBV5-1 and TRBJ2-3; no firm D call. The CDR3 is made up of 13 amino acids. With 2 bases removed from V and 2 bases from J, the gap between germline ends came to 6 bases. CDR1 SGHRS and CDR2 YFSETQ come from the germline V gene. The DNA of the CDR3 is TGCGCCAGCAGCTTCCGAGCCACAGATACGCAGTATTTT. Translation: CASSFRATDTQYF.

CDR3 amino acids: CASSTTGGETQYF. The CDR3 DNA is TGTGCCAGCAGTACCACAGGGGGAGAGACCCAGTACTTC. This sequence joins TRBV12-3 or TRBV12-4 and TRBJ2-5, with 8 bases lining up with TRBD1. V dropped 5 bases and J dropped 4; count of bases not matched to a gene: 3. The CDR3 extends over 13 amino acids.

As DNA, the CDR3 is TGTGCCAGCAGCCCCTATTTGACAGGGTCTGAAGCTTTCTTT. Translation gives CASSPYLTGSEAFF. The chain combines TRBV3-1 (or the pseudogene TRBV3-2) with TRBJ1-1; 7 positions match TRBD1. The J segment lost 6 bases and the V segment lost 4 bases, leaving 8 bases of the junction unmatched. CDR3 length: 14 residues. The germline CDR1 and CDR2 sequences are LGHDT and YNNKEL (reference sequence).

The V call is TRBV14, the J call TRBJ2-2, with D possibly matching TRBD1 (6 bases). Germline CDR1 is SGHDN and CDR2 is FVKESK. The CDR3 has 15 amino acids. V shed 4 bases and J shed 8 bases, with 17 bases lying between them. The CDR3 here is CASSPLGHGRGELFF. The CDR3 region has the DNA TGTGCCAGCAGCCCCCTGGGACACGGCCGAGGGGAGCTGTTTTTT.

This rearrangement joins TRBV18 to TRBJ1-3; the match to TRBD1 covers 8 bases. The CDR3 covers 16 residues. CDR1 is KGHSH, CDR2 LQKENI, per germline. The junction had 10 bases not matched to a gene; V was cut back by 5 bases and J by 4 bases. The CDR3, as DNA: TGTGCCAGCTCAACGAGATCGGACAGGGTCGGAAACACCATATATTTT. Translating it yields CASSTRSDRVGNTIYF.

The chain uses TRBV10-3 and TRBJ1-5; no firm D call. The CDR3 consists of 14 residues. CDR1 and CDR2 from the germline V gene are ENHRY and SYGVKD. Trimming left V 2 bases short and J 3 bases short, with 8 bases between. CDR3 sequence (DNA): TGTGCCATCAGTGAGGGCCCCTCCAATCAGCCCCAGCATTTT. Protein product: CAISEGPSNQPQHF.

This clone was recorded only once. DNA for the CDR3: TGTGCCAGCAGCTTAGTAGGCAGGGATGAGAACCCGACTAATGAAAAACTGTTTTTT. Its protein is CASSLVGRDENPTNEKLFF. The V and J genes are TRBV7-8 and TRBJ1-4; D possibly corresponds to TRBD1 (5 bases). Germline lookup yields CDR1 SGHVS and CDR2 FQNEAQ. This CDR3 contains 19 residues. V shed 1 base and J shed 2 bases, with 20 bases lying between them.

The chain carries TRBV6-6 and TRBJ2-1; 9 positions match TRBD1. J lost 6 bases, V lost 6 bases, and 9 bases had no gene match. This CDR3 is 15 amino acids long. The germline gives CDR1 MNHNY, CDR2 SVGAGI (reference sequence). CDR3 protein: CASREQGATINEQFF. CDR3 bases: TGTGCCAGCAGGGAACAGGGGGCAACGATCAATGAGCAGTTCTTC.

DNA for the CDR3: TGTGCCAGCAGTTCCACGACCAGAGCAGGGGGGTATGGCTACACCTTC. Encoded protein: CASSSTTRAGGYGYTF. The rearrangement uses TRBV27 and TRBJ1-2, with 7 bases fitting TRBD1. The V gene's germline CDR1 is MNHEY and CDR2 SMNVEV (reference sequence). The CDR3 runs 16 residues. V trimming: 4 bases; J trimming: 5 bases; junction bases outside the gene matches: 13.

Here the CDR3 DNA reads TGCAGCGTTACTACAGGGGGACAGCCCTCCTTTAACTATGGCTACACCTTC. It is translated as CSVTTGGQPSFNYGYTF. V gene TRBV29-1 combines with J gene TRBJ1-2; 8 positions match TRBD1. The CDR3 covers 17 residues. Per the germline V gene, CDR1 is SQVTM and CDR2 is ANQGSEA. Unmatched junction bases numbered 15, after V lost 5 bases and J lost 1 base.

This clone was seen once. This chain connects TRBV5-1 to TRBJ2-1; TRBD1 might be the D (6 bases). Germline CDR1 reads SGHRS; CDR2 reads YFSETQ. Trimming shortened V by 4 bases and J by 7 bases, and 15 bases separated the two germline ends. The CDR3 covers 14 residues. CDR3 in amino acids: CASSPAGDLNEQFF. The CDR3 region has the DNA TGCGCCAGCAGCCCCGCAGGGGATTTGAATGAGCAGTTCTTC.

The chain couples TRBV5-1 to TRBJ2-1; D gene uncertain. Germline CDR1 is SGHRS and CDR2 is YFSETQ. The V and J ends lost 2 bases and 6 bases respectively, with 6 bases between them. This CDR3 spans 12 amino acids. CDR3 residues: CASSFKLNEQFF. CDR3 nucleotides: TGCGCCAGCAGCTTCAAGCTCAATGAGCAGTTCTTC.

The V and J genes are TRBV27 and TRBJ2-7; 7 bases line up with TRBD1. V gave up 7 bases and J gave up 2 bases; unmatched junction bases: 8. This CDR3 comprises 14 residues. The germline gives CDR1 MNHEY, CDR2 SMNVEV (reference sequence). The CDR3, as DNA: TGTGCCAGCACTCCGACAGGGACGACCTACGAGCAGTACTTC. Encoded protein: CASTPTGTTYEQYF.

This chain joins TRBV3-1 (or the pseudogene TRBV3-2) and TRBJ1-2; D is possibly TRBD1 (5 bases). CDR1 LGHDT and CDR2 YNNKEL come from the germline V gene (reference sequence). Trimming took 0 bases from V and 6 from J, leaving 11 bases between them. The CDR3 is 14 residues long. The CDR3 nucleotides read TGTGCCAGCAGCCAAGATGCAGGACATCATGGCTACACCTTC. Translation gives CASSQDAGHHGYTF.

The V gene is TRBV5-1, the J gene TRBJ2-1; D remains ambiguous. Trimming removed 2 bases from V and 2 bases from J, with 11 bases in between. Germline values: CDR1 SGHRS, CDR2 YFSETQ. The CDR3 is 15 residues long. Here the CDR3 DNA reads TGCGCCAGCAGCTTTACGGGTCCGCCCTACAATGAGCAGTTCTTC. Amino acids: CASSFTGPPYNEQFF. Supplemented by reference TRBV5-1 and TRBJ2-1, the full variable domain reads KAGVTQTPRYLIKTRGQQVTLSCSPISGHRSVSWYQQTPGQGLQFLFEYFSETQRNKGNFPGRFSGRQFSNSRSEMNVSTLELGDSALYLCASSFTGPPYNEQFFGPGTRLTVL.

The DNA of the CDR3 is TGTGCCAGCAGCTTTACAGGGGAGGGCTACACCTTC. Translation gives CASSFTGEGYTF. The rearrangement links TRBV7-8 to TRBJ1-2; TRBD1 agrees at 7 bases. CDR3 size: 12 residues. Germline CDR1 and CDR2: SGHVS and FQNEAQ. Germline trimming cut 3 bases from V and 8 bases from J; bases unmatched to any gene: 3.

V and J are TRBV27 and TRBJ1-6; 8 bases are a match to TRBD1. The CDR3 covers 13 residues. Germline CDR1 and CDR2: MNHEY and SMNVEV (reference sequence). With 3 bases clipped from V and 13 bases from J, the junction kept 5 bases outside the gene matches. CDR3 sequence (DNA): TGTGCCAGCAGTTTGGGACAGGTAGGTCCCCTCCACTTT. Translation: CASSLGQVGPLHF.

The V and J genes are TRBV6-2 or TRBV6-3 and TRBJ1-2, with TRBD1 matching over 9 bases. The V gene's germline CDR1 is MNHEY and CDR2 SVGEGT. This CDR3 region has 15 residues. V trimming: 2 bases; J trimming: 4 bases; junction bases outside the gene matches: 5. The CDR3 here is CASSYPTGGGYGYTF. CDR3 DNA sequence: TGTGCCAGCAGTTACCCCACAGGGGGCGGCTATGGCTACACCTTC.

In regard to this clone: A read error may account for a junction end that differs from germline. The chain couples TRBV7-7 to TRBJ2-1; TRBD1 might be the D (6 bases). CDR3 length: 15 amino acids. Germline V CDR1 and CDR2: SSHAT, FNYEAQ (reference sequence). The CDR3 DNA follows: TGTGCTAGCAGCTTAGGGTTAGGGGGAATGGATGAGCAGTTCTTC. Protein sequence: CASSLGLGGMDEQFF.